These 23 T cell receptor beta chains share one sample of origin, sequenced in a study of blood T cell repertoires in COVID-19. Method: immunoSEQ multiplex PCR; TCRdb's copy keeps in-frame clones and lacks some. The table shows 410,000 or so clones, with roughly 90% occurring only once. Sample: peripheral blood. These receptors all stem from a woman aged 25 to 39 with active or convalescent COVID-19.

This clone was found a few times. The rearrangement uses TRBV29-1 and TRBJ2-1; the match to TRBD1 covers 7 bases. Germline values: CDR1 SQVTM, CDR2 ANQGSEA. This CDR3 spans 13 amino acids. V trimming: 6 bases; J trimming: 4 bases; junction bases outside the gene matches: 6. In nucleotides, the CDR3 is TGCAGCGTCGGGACAGACAGATACAATGAGCAGTTCTTC. This gives the protein CSVGTDRYNEQFF.

The chain recombines TRBV6-5 with TRBJ1-2; 8 nucleotides match TRBD1. J was trimmed by 7 bases and V by 2 bases; bases with no gene match: 6. Germline V gene lookup returns CDR1 MNHEY and CDR2 SVGAGI. The CDR3 is made up of 14 amino acids. The CDR3 spells CASSYVDRAGGYTF. In nucleotides, the CDR3 is TGTGCCAGCAGTTACGTGGACAGGGCTGGTGGCTACACCTTC.

This clone was detected ten times or more. The chain combines TRBV4-2 with TRBJ1-1; 7 bases line up with TRBD1. The CDR3 runs to 18 residues. Per the germline V gene, CDR1 is LGHNA and CDR2 is YNFKEQ. The ends lost 3 bases at V and 4 bases at J; junction bases unmatched: 17. Here the CDR3 DNA reads TGTGCCAGCAGCCATTGGCCAAAAACTGACAGGGTGAGCACTGAAGCTTTCTTT. Protein sequence: CASSHWPKTDRVSTEAFF.

The chain carries TRBV6-2 or TRBV6-3 and TRBJ2-1; TRBD2 agrees at 10 bases. The V gene's germline CDR1 is MNHEY and CDR2 SVGEGT. The trim removed 2 bases at V and 7 bases at J, leaving 8 bases unmatched. The CDR3 length is 16 residues. CDR3 sequence reads: CASSYIISGGSNEQFF. The CDR3 DNA sequence: TGTGCCAGCAGTTACATAATTAGCGGGGGGTCGAATGAGCAGTTCTTC.

The V call is TRBV18, the J call TRBJ2-1; 7 bases match TRBD2. The ends lost 3 bases at V and 9 bases at J; junction bases unmatched: 8. This CDR3 comprises 14 residues. CDR1 and CDR2 (germline): KGHSH, LQKENI. CDR3 protein: CASSPPSQRGEQFF. The CDR3 nucleotides are TGTGCCAGCTCACCCCCTTCCCAGCGGGGTGAGCAGTTCTTC.

The V call is TRBV2, the J call TRBJ1-1; D is unclear. CDR1 SNHLY and CDR2 FYNNEI come from the germline V gene. The CDR3 loop spans 13 amino acids. Trimming left V 4 bases short and J 0 bases short, with 6 bases between. The CDR3 sequence is CASSGHVNTEAFF. DNA for the CDR3: TGTGCCAGCAGTGGGCACGTGAACACTGAAGCTTTCTTT. Complete variable domain (other parts from reference TRBV2 and TRBJ1-1): EPEVTQTPSHQVTQMGQEVILRCVPISNHLYFYWYRQILGQKVEFLVSFYNNEISEKSEIFDDQFSVERPDGSNFTLKIRSTKLEDSAMYFCASSGHVNTEAFFGQGTRLTVV.

In this sample, this clone turned up once. The genes are TRBV5-5 and TRBJ2-7; TRBD1 matches at 10 bases. With 2 bases clipped from V and 3 bases from J, the junction kept 2 bases outside the gene matches. The length of the CDR3 is 14 residues. CDR1 is SGHKS, CDR2 YYEKEE, per germline (reference sequence). In DNA, the CDR3 is TGTGCCAGCAGCTTACGGACAGGGGGCTACGAGCAGTACTTC. Its translation: CASSLRTGGYEQYF.

The V gene is TRBV5-6, the J gene TRBJ2-3; perhaps TRBD1 as D (7 bases). The V and J ends lost 7 bases and 0 bases respectively, with 21 bases between them. This CDR3 is 17 amino acids long. Looked up from germline, CDR1 is SGHDT and CDR2 is YYEEEE. As DNA, the CDR3 is TGTGCCAGCGCCTCCTTACCGACAGGGACTAGCACAGATACGCAGTATTTT. Protein sequence: CASASLPTGTSTDTQYF.

This clone was detected only a few times. The V call is TRBV5-5, the J call TRBJ1-5; perhaps TRBD1 as D (6 bases). CDR3 size: 15 residues. CDR1 and CDR2 from the germline V gene are SGHKS and YYEKEE (reference sequence). V was clipped by 4 bases and J by 7 bases, with 18 bases between them. The chain's CDR3 is CASSQTDSRMQPQHF. Written as DNA, the CDR3 is TGTGCCAGCAGCCAAACGGACAGTCGGATGCAGCCCCAGCATTTT.

The table lists this clone with a count of one. The V call is TRBV27, the J call TRBJ2-1; tentative D call: TRBD1 (5 bases). The CDR3 consists of 16 residues. CDR1 is MNHEY and CDR2 is SMNVEV in the germline V gene (reference sequence). Trimming took off 2 bases at V and 4 bases at J, with 15 bases between the two ends. CDR3 amino acids: CASSLDQRGRYNEQFF. Written as DNA, the CDR3 is TGTGCCAGCAGTTTAGACCAAAGGGGTCGATACAATGAGCAGTTCTTC.

The chain carries TRBV5-8 and TRBJ2-3, with TRBD2 matching over 9 bases. Germline values: CDR1 SGHTS, CDR2 YDEGEE. This CDR3 has 15 residues. V lost 2 bases, J lost 2 bases, and 3 bases stayed unmatched. CDR3 sequence: CASSFSGGFTDTQYF. The CDR3, as DNA: TGTGCCAGCAGCTTTAGCGGGGGCTTCACAGATACGCAGTATTTT.

This clone was seen just once. Written as DNA, the CDR3 is TGTGCCAGTAGTATTGGCCACACCATATATTTT. Protein sequence: CASSIGHTIYF. V and J are TRBV19 and TRBJ1-3, with D unclear. The CDR3 is made up of 11 amino acids. V was trimmed by 3 bases and J by 8 bases, leaving 5 bases between them. Germline V gene lookup returns CDR1 LNHDA and CDR2 SQIVND (reference sequence).

The J gene is TRBJ2-6, the V gene TRBV7-9, with 8 bases lining up with TRBD1. With 5 bases clipped from V and 4 bases from J, the junction kept 10 bases outside the gene matches. This CDR3 has 17 residues. The germline V gene has CDR1 SEHNR and CDR2 FQNEAQ (reference sequence). DNA for the CDR3: TGTGCCAGCAGCCCCCCCCAGGACAGGGAAGGGGCCAACGTCCTGACTTTC. It yields the protein CASSPPQDREGANVLTF.

The J gene is TRBJ2-1, the V gene TRBV4-1, with 8 nucleotides matching TRBD2. Germline values: CDR1 MGHRA, CDR2 YSYEKL. V lost 4 bases to trimming and J lost 6 bases; unmatched junction nucleotides: 11. The CDR3 contains 16 residues. Here the CDR3 DNA reads TGCGCCAGCAGCCCGGGCGGGAGGAAGGTCGGCAATGAGCAGTTCTTC. It specifies CASSPGGRKVGNEQFF.

The gene calls are TRBV4-1 and TRBJ1-2, with 11 bases identical to TRBD1. The CDR3 extends over 18 amino acids. Germline assignment: CDR1 MGHRA and CDR2 YSYEKL. V lost 4 bases and J lost 6; bases outside the gene matches: 16. The CDR3 sequence: CASSPGQGASTDPHGYTF. The CDR3 bases are TGCGCCAGCAGCCCTGGACAGGGGGCCTCCACGGACCCCCATGGCTACACCTTC.

The chain links TRBV5-1 to TRBJ2-3; D remains unclear. CDR3 size: 14 residues. The V gene lost 1 base and the J gene lost 2 bases, with 8 bases spanning the gap. The germline CDR1 and CDR2 sequences are SGHRS and YFSETQ. CDR3 nucleotides: TGCGCCAGCAGCTTGAATTTTCTCACAGATACGCAGTATTTT. Amino acid sequence: CASSLNFLTDTQYF.

V gene TRBV6-2 or TRBV6-3 combines with J gene TRBJ2-1, with 15 positions matching TRBD2. This CDR3 has 18 residues. With 5 bases clipped from V and 0 bases from J, the junction kept 5 bases outside the gene matches. Germline assignment: CDR1 MNHEY and CDR2 SVGEGT. As DNA, the CDR3 is TGTGCCAGCAGTCCGGGACTAGCGGGAGGAAGCTCCTACAATGAGCAGTTCTTC. This codes for CASSPGLAGGSSYNEQFF.

The CDR3 sequence is CASSRLELNTEAFF. The CDR3 DNA is TGTGCCAGCAGCCGTTTAGAACTGAACACTGAAGCTTTCTTT. The genes are TRBV7-6 and TRBJ1-1; no clear D gene. The germline V gene has CDR1 SGHVS and CDR2 FNYEAQ. The CDR3 is 14 residues long. V lost 5 bases to trimming and J lost 0 bases, with 10 bases between them.

V gene TRBV27 combines with J gene TRBJ2-5; 11 bases line up with TRBD1. J gave up 5 bases and V 4 bases, and 6 bases lay outside the gene matches. The CDR3 covers 15 residues. Germline V gene data show CDR1 as MNHEY and CDR2 as SMNVEV (reference sequence). The CDR3 loop reads CASSSRTGGMETQYF. CDR3 coding DNA: TGTGCCAGCAGTTCCCGGACAGGGGGCATGGAGACCCAGTACTTC.

The chain is built from TRBV18 and TRBJ2-7; D is ambiguous. There are 14 residues in the CDR3. CDR1 KGHSH and CDR2 LQKENI come from the germline V gene. V was shortened by 1 base and J by 5 bases, with 12 bases between the two germline ends. Here the CDR3 reads CASSPRSGLNEQYF. DNA for the CDR3: TGTGCCAGCTCACCACGGTCGGGTTTAAACGAGCAGTACTTC. The full variable domain, completed using reference TRBV18 and TRBJ2-7, is NAGVMQNPRHLVRRRGQEARLRCSPMKGHSHVYWYRQLPEEGLKFMVYLQKENIIDESGMPKERFSAEFPKEGPSILRIQQVVRGDSAAYFCASSPRSGLNEQYFGPGTRLTVT.

The V gene is TRBV4-1, the J gene TRBJ2-3; TRBD1 matches 8 bases. Germline CDR1 and CDR2: MGHRA and YSYEKL. This CDR3 has 16 amino acids. The trim removed 0 bases at V and 3 bases at J, leaving 5 bases unmatched. This chain's CDR3 is CASSQDRGLGTDTQYF. The DNA for the CDR3 is TGCGCCAGCAGCCAAGACAGGGGGCTGGGTACAGATACGCAGTATTTT.

The J gene is TRBJ1-1, the V gene TRBV6-1; no firm D call. CDR1 is MNHNS, CDR2 SASEGT, per germline. The CDR3 is 15 amino acids. Trimming stripped 0 bases from V and 1 base from J, with 9 bases between. The CDR3 sequence: CASSEAAGWNTEAFF. DNA for the CDR3: TGTGCCAGCAGTGAAGCGGCGGGGTGGAACACTGAAGCTTTCTTT.

The chain couples TRBV20-1 to TRBJ1-1; 9 bases are a match to TRBD1. Germline CDR1 reads DFQATT; CDR2 reads SNEGSKA (reference sequence). This CDR3 region has 13 residues. Trimming took 3 bases from V and 11 from J; bases not matched to a gene: 10. The CDR3 reads CSASSGRDRGAFF. CDR3 DNA: TGCAGTGCTAGTAGTGGGCGAGACAGGGGGGCTTTCTTT.